This TCR beta chain was observed in a study of T cell repertoires in cytomegalovirus infection. About the study: The public TCR beta signatures pointed to both CMV infection and matching HLA type.

From germline, CDR1 is ENHRY and CDR2 SYGVKD. CDR3 length equals 15 residues. V was trimmed by 8 bases and J by 1 base, leaving 16 bases between them. To note about this clonotype: Its antigen is currently unknown.

TCRdb independently ran MiXCR on the reads; one entry per CDR3 protein. The profile shows 700,000 to 850,000 distinct CDR3 sequences, 30% to 35% of them singletons. Study-wide results and caveats: Predominance within the ex vivo response was attributable to HLA-C-restricted CMV-specific TCR beta clonotypes. The cumulative frequency of public TCR beta families identified carriers of CMV plus the relevant HLA.

The sequence was collected from a human donor in good health (CMV status not recorded). Some clones in this sample may be carry-over from other donors' samples. The material was cultured CD8+ T cells from PBMCs, obtained from culture after CMV antigen stimulation. This sequence joins TRBV10-3 and TRBJ2-3, with TRBD2 as a possible D gene (5 bases). CDR3 protein: CAIRRRINGTDTQYF. The CDR3 nucleotides read TGTGCCATCCGCCGGAGGATCAACGGCACAGATACGCAGTATTTT.